This T cell receptor (beta chain) is from a study of breast tumors, draining lymph nodes, adjacent tissues (dated by TCRdb to 2016 to 2017). Broadly, across the study: The study compared TCR beta repertoires across tumor, adjacent nontumor tissue and axillary lymph nodes from breast cancer patients. In human breast cancer, the study set out to assess how tumor, surrounding tissue and draining lymph node repertoires relate to one another and whether T cells might be exchanged between them. Study-wide findings and limitations: Tumor T-cell repertoires showed less diversity than lymph node repertoires and more diversity than nontumor tissue repertoires, and tumor T-cell repertoires showed preferential V and J gene usage. Tumor and nontumor tissue repertoires were significantly more similar in luminal-like than in basal-like breast cancer. The conclusion that tumor T cells originate in lymph nodes was presented as consistent with a hypothesis rather than as directly demonstrated. The data were considered consistent with the idea that most tumor T cells come from the lymph node and then expand in tumor tissue.

For this chain, trimming is 1 base at the V end and 4 bases at the J end, and the number of junction bases without a gene match is 4. The CDR3 sequence holds 14 residues, the cysteine and phenylalanine included. This entry keeps only the CDR3 DNA: 42 bases, framed from base 1. As encoded in the germline V gene (reference sequence), CDR1 is SEHNR while CDR2 is FQNEAQ. This clonotype was counted many times. Its antigen specificity is not known. Per-nucleotide qualities are absent, and no much larger clonotype sits a single base away. TCRdb lists the instrument as Illumina HiSeq 2000. Multiplex PCR amplification was used to build the TCR beta chain libraries. The amplified TCR beta chain products were analyzed by high-throughput sequencing. TCRdb cleaned the public reads at Q25 with fastp, built clones with MiXCR and kept in-frame beta chains. Every entry covers one CDR3 protein and lists the most common genes and DNA from its rows. This sample holds some 150,000 distinct CDR3 sequences; about 22% were observed only once. The ten largest clonotypes hold approximately 2.7% of the sample.

The axillary draining lymph nodes of breast cancer patients were the source of the lymph node samples. The chain is encoded by TRBV7-9 joined to TRBJ2-7; 7 bases in the middle match TRBD1. Sequencing was carried out using axillary lymph node tissue. The clonotype originates from a female donor with breast cancer. Some clones in this sample may be carry-over from other donors' samples. The DNA reads as follows: TGTGCCAGCAGCTTAGAAGGGGGCCGGTACGAGCAGTACTTC. It specifies CASSLEGGRYEQYF.